This T cell receptor (beta chain) was profiled in a study of high-grade serous ovarian cancer treatment subgroups. Findings of the study overall: Bulk tumor TCR sequencing gave no spatial information. TCR relatedness rose with neoantigen level and trended with mutation load. Tumors within one patient showed repertoire similarity of 0.11 to 0.79.

The tumor samples were collected prior to definitive surgery or chemotherapy. A word on this clone: What it recognizes is unknown.

The CDR3 has 11 amino acids. Germline V gene data show CDR1 as DFQATT and CDR2 as SNEGSKA (reference sequence). V was shortened by 3 bases and J by 4 bases, with 7 bases between the two germline ends. Method: immunoSEQ multiplex PCR; TCRdb's copy keeps in-frame clones and lacks some. The repertoire holds more than 4,500 clones, with roughly 83% as singletons. The source is a human donor with high-grade serous ovarian cancer. V is TRBV20-1 and J is TRBJ2-7, with D hard to call. The sequencing input was tumor tissue. In DNA form, the CDR3 reads TGCAGTGCTAGTAAGGAATACGAGCAGTACTTC. Encoded protein: CSASKEYEQYF.